This passage covers 20 T cell receptor beta chains from one sample sequenced in a study of cytomegalovirus exposure and HLA in healthy donors. Vbeta (60) and Jbeta (13) primers were used in the PCR. Some clones are missing from TCRdb's copy, which holds only in-frame ones; the method was immunoSEQ multiplex PCR. This sample yields 20,000 to 30,000 clones, of which about four fifths are seen a single time; roughly 4.3% belongs to the top ten. Sequenced material: PBMCs. All receptors come from a male donor in good health and CMV-seronegative.

This clone was found a few times. The chain is built from TRBV6-5 and TRBJ2-1, with D perhaps matching TRBD2 (6 bases). Germline assignment: CDR1 MNHEY and CDR2 SVGAGI. The CDR3 has 13 amino acids. The V end lost 5 bases, the J end lost 3 bases, and 8 bases lay between the germline ends. This chain's CDR3 is CASSPGLYNEQFF. In nucleotides, the CDR3 is TGTGCCAGCAGTCCGGGACTCTACAATGAGCAGTTCTTC.

This clone has just a few counts. The J gene is TRBJ2-2, the V gene TRBV9; tentatively, D is TRBD1 (5 bases). Trimming stripped 2 bases from V and 0 bases from J, with 8 bases between. Germline V gene data show CDR1 as SGDLS and CDR2 as YYNGEE. CDR3 size: 15 residues. The CDR3 spells CASSVTDTNTGELFF. The CDR3 DNA is TGTGCCAGCAGCGTGACAGACACGAACACCGGGGAGCTGTTTTTT.

This clone was detected only once. V gene TRBV7-9 combines with J gene TRBJ2-2, with 14 bases identical to TRBD2. CDR3 length: 17 residues. V gave up 4 bases and J gave up 5 bases; unmatched junction bases: 6. CDR1 and CDR2 (germline): SEHNR, FQNEAQ (reference sequence). In DNA form, the CDR3 reads TGTGCCAGCAGCTCCGGTGGGACTAGCGGGGGTACCGGGGAGCTGTTTTTT. Its protein is CASSSGGTSGGTGELFF. Full variable domain (missing parts from reference TRBV7-9 and TRBJ2-2): DTGVSQNPRHKITKRGQNVTFRCDPISEHNRLYWYRQTLGQGPEFLTYFQNEAQLEKSRLLSDRFSAERPKGSFSTLEIQRTEQGDSAMYLCASSSGGTSGGTGELFFGEGSRLTVL.

The V and J genes are TRBV25-1 and TRBJ2-7; 9 positions match TRBD2. Germline V gene data show CDR1 as MGHDK and CDR2 as SYGVNS. The trim removed 4 bases at V and 3 bases at J, leaving 7 bases unmatched. The CDR3 loop spans 15 amino acids. This chain's CDR3 is CASSALDSGSYEQYF. In DNA, the CDR3 is TGTGCCAGCAGTGCGTTGGATAGCGGGAGCTACGAGCAGTACTTC.

The rearrangement uses TRBV5-4 and TRBJ2-3; a weak D match, TRBD2 (7 bases). The germline V gene has CDR1 SGHNT and CDR2 YYREEE (reference sequence). Trimming removed 6 bases from V and 2 bases from J, with 28 bases in between. The CDR3 contains 19 residues. The CDR3 protein is CASTSGQRGLGSPTDTQYF. As DNA, the CDR3 is TGTGCCAGCACCTCCGGACAGCGGGGCCTCGGGAGTCCCACAGATACGCAGTATTTT.

CDR3 protein: CASSALRQGTNTGELFF. The CDR3 DNA sequence: TGTGCCAGCAGCGCCCTGCGACAGGGCACGAACACCGGGGAGCTGTTTTTT. This chain connects TRBV9 to TRBJ2-2, with 7 bases lining up with TRBD1. This CDR3 is built from 17 residues. CDR1 SGDLS and CDR2 YYNGEE come from the germline V gene. Trimming at V came to 3 bases and at J to 0 bases, leaving 8 bases not matched to a gene.

This clone was observed a few times. This rearrangement joins TRBV18 to TRBJ1-3, with no clear D. This CDR3 is built from 16 residues. CDR1 is KGHSH, CDR2 LQKENI, per germline. Trimming removed 0 bases from V and 0 bases from J, with 9 bases in between. In nucleotides, the CDR3 is TGTGCCAGCTCACCACCGGTAGGGAGCTCTGGAAACACCATATATTTT. It specifies CASSPPVGSSGNTIYF.

Note on this clone: Germline is not matched at one junction end, which may reflect a read error. This sequence joins TRBV7-7 and TRBJ2-5; TRBD2 matches at 15 bases. Germline-derived CDR1 and CDR2 are SSHAT and FNYEAQ (reference sequence). The length of the CDR3 is 19 residues. Here the CDR3 DNA reads TGTGCTAGCAGCTTAGGACAGCCGGGACTAGCGGGAGGAGATGAGACCCAGTACTTC. Translated, it gives CASSLGQPGLAGGDETQYF.

J is TRBJ2-2 and V is TRBV5-4; D possibly corresponds to TRBD1 (6 bases). CDR1 is SGHNT, CDR2 YYREEE, per germline (reference sequence). Trimming pared 5 bases from V and 9 bases from J, leaving 11 bases between. The CDR3 covers 12 residues. CDR3 in amino acids: CASSTDRRELFF. CDR3 sequence (DNA): TGTGCCAGCAGTACGGACAGAAGGGAGCTGTTTTTT.

The chain carries TRBV28 and TRBJ2-7; D possibly corresponds to TRBD2 (6 bases). The germline V gene encodes CDR1 MDHEN and CDR2 SYDVKM. The CDR3 has 15 amino acids. Deletions cut 7 bases from V and 1 base from J, with 17 bases between. CDR3 residues: CASTTIGDSSYEQYF. For the CDR3, the DNA is TGTGCCAGCACCACTATTGGGGACTCTTCCTACGAGCAGTACTTC.

The chain joins TRBV4-3 to TRBJ2-7, with TRBD2 matching 11 bases. There are 15 residues in the CDR3. The germline CDR1 and CDR2 sequences are LGHNA and YSLEER. Trimming cost V 0 bases and J 5 bases; bases outside gene matches: 3. The CDR3 sequence is CASSQDTSGSDEQYF. In DNA, the CDR3 is TGCGCCAGCAGCCAAGATACTAGCGGGAGCGACGAGCAGTACTTC.

This chain links TRBV2 with TRBJ1-3; 12 bases map to TRBD1. With V trimmed by 7 bases and J by 0 bases, 4 bases remained unmatched. Per the germline V gene, CDR1 is SNHLY and CDR2 is FYNNEI. This CDR3 has 16 amino acids. CDR3: CASIPGQGASGNTIYF. CDR3 in DNA: TGTGCCAGCATACCGGGACAGGGGGCCTCTGGAAACACCATATATTTT.

Only one count was recorded for this clone. The chain links TRBV7-9 to TRBJ1-2, with D unclear. Trimming took 5 bases from V and 2 from J, leaving 9 bases between them. The V gene's germline CDR1 is SEHNR and CDR2 FQNEAQ (reference sequence). The CDR3 length is 13 residues. Here the CDR3 DNA reads TGTGCCAGCAGCCTTGGGGAGAACTATGGCTACACCTTC. This translates into CASSLGENYGYTF.

A single count supports this clone. An end of the junction differs from the germline gene, which may be a read error. This chain links TRBV7-9 with TRBJ1-3, with no clear D. Germline V lookup: CDR1 SEHNR, CDR2 FQNEAQ (reference sequence). This CDR3 region has 12 residues. The CDR3 spells CSSSLDDGIHGF. CDR3 DNA sequence: TGTTCCAGCAGCTTAGACGACGGGATCCACGGTTTT.

The sample holds a few counts of this clone. This chain links TRBV7-2 with TRBJ1-2, with 7 bases that match TRBD1. J gave up 8 bases and V 2 bases, and 2 bases lay outside the gene matches. The CDR3 is 12 amino acids. The V gene's germline CDR1 is SGHTA and CDR2 FQGNSA. CDR3 bases: TGTGCCAGCAGCTTACAGGGGGGAGGCTACACCTTC. The encoded protein is CASSLQGGGYTF.

The chain links TRBV27 to TRBJ2-3; possibly TRBD2 for D (5 bases). Germline V gene lookup returns CDR1 MNHEY and CDR2 SMNVEV (reference sequence). The CDR3 has 16 residues. V was clipped by 2 bases and J by 3 bases, with 15 bases between them. The CDR3 nucleotides are TGTGCCAGCAGTTTAGGGCTTATGCGGGCTACAGATACGCAGTATTTT. Translating gives CASSLGLMRATDTQYF.

The CDR3 here is CASRPSLSSYNEQFF. CDR3 in DNA: TGTGCCAGCAGGCCGTCACTAAGCTCCTACAATGAGCAGTTCTTC. The rearrangement uses TRBV7-9 and TRBJ2-1; D gene uncertain. CDR1 and CDR2 (germline): SEHNR, FQNEAQ (reference sequence). The CDR3 is 15 amino acids. Trimming cost V 6 bases and J 0 bases, with 12 bases left between them.

The CDR3 DNA reads as TGTGCCAGCAGTTTTTCGGGGGAGGCCACAGATACGCAGTATTTT. This sequence encodes CASSFSGEATDTQYF. J is TRBJ2-3 and V is TRBV28; D possibly corresponds to TRBD2 (6 bases). Trimming cost V 3 bases and J 2 bases, with 12 bases left between them. This CDR3 is built from 15 residues. Germline CDR1 reads MDHEN; CDR2 reads SYDVKM.

V gene TRBV5-4 combines with J gene TRBJ2-5, with 9 bases lining up with TRBD1. The CDR3 has 17 residues. Germline CDR1 is SGHNT and CDR2 is YYREEE (reference sequence). Trimming cost V 4 bases and J 2 bases; bases outside gene matches: 12. This chain's CDR3 is CASSPPRQGGRQETQYF. CDR3 bases: TGTGCCAGCAGCCCACCTAGACAGGGGGGTAGGCAAGAGACCCAGTACTTC.

V is TRBV7-3 and J is TRBJ2-3; maybe TRBD2 (6 bases). CDR1 is SGHTA and CDR2 is FQGTGA in the germline V gene. V gave up 5 bases and J gave up 6 bases, with 18 bases separating them. The CDR3 runs to 15 residues. The CDR3 spells CASSPRRGQSDTQYF. CDR3 nucleotide sequence: TGTGCCAGCAGCCCCCGGCGGGGTCAGTCGGATACGCAGTATTTT. The full variable domain, its missing parts supplied by reference TRBV7-3 and TRBJ2-3, is GAGVSQTPSNKVTEKGKYVELRCDPISGHTALYWYRQSLGQGPEFLIYFQGTGAADDSGLPNDRFFAVRPEGSVSTLKIQRTERGDSAVYLCASSPRRGQSDTQYFGPGTRLTVL.